These 23 T cell receptor beta chains were all obtained from the same sample, sequenced in a study of beta chain features in type 1 diabetes. Expressed TCRB transcripts were sequenced because the entire RNA isolate underwent reverse transcription. TCRdb's copy holds only in-frame clones and misses some; the assay was immunoSEQ multiplex PCR. The sample comprises approximately 300,000 clones, roughly 9.6% of which are singletons, and under 0.02% rests with the top ten. Sequencing input: naive CD4+ T cells from blood. The source of these receptors is a woman younger than 45 in good health.

The V gene is TRBV18, the J gene TRBJ1-1; tentatively, D is TRBD1 (5 bases). Trimming removed 1 base at V and 4 bases at J, with 19 bases between. CDR1 KGHSH and CDR2 LQKENI come from the germline V gene. This CDR3 is 17 amino acids long. The CDR3 nucleotides are TGTGCCAGCTCACCACGGTTTGGAGGGGAACGGGGCACTGAAGCTTTCTTT. It codes for CASSPRFGGERGTEAFF.

There are a few counts of this clone. J is TRBJ2-3 and V is TRBV27; no reliable D call. The CDR3 has 14 amino acids. Trimming removed 5 bases from V and 3 bases from J, with 12 bases in between. Germline V gene sequence: CDR1 MNHEY, CDR2 SMNVEV (reference sequence). The chain's CDR3 is CASSPSMATDTQYF. CDR3 nucleotides: TGTGCCAGCAGTCCCTCGATGGCTACAGATACGCAGTATTTT.

This clone was seen only once. The rearrangement joins TRBV27 to TRBJ1-4; possibly TRBD1 for D (5 bases). The CDR3 runs 15 residues. Germline V gene data show CDR1 as MNHEY and CDR2 as SMNVEV (reference sequence). V was clipped by 7 bases and J by 0 bases, with 12 bases between them. CDR3 nucleotide sequence: TGTGCCAGCACCGGGACTCCTGCAACTAATGAAAAACTGTTTTTT. Its translation is CASTGTPATNEKLFF. Full variable domain (remainder filled in from reference TRBV27 and TRBJ1-4): EAQVTQNPRYLITVTGKKLTVTCSQNMNHEYMSWYRQDPGLGLRQIYYSMNVEVTDKGDVPEGYKVSRKEKRNFPLILESPSPNQTSLYFCASTGTPATNEKLFFGSGTQLSVL.

The V and J genes are TRBV25-1 and TRBJ2-5; perhaps TRBD1 as D (5 bases). Germline V gene data show CDR1 as MGHDK and CDR2 as SYGVNS. The CDR3 extends over 14 amino acids. Trimming took off 2 bases at V and 1 base at J, with 8 bases between the two ends. The CDR3 DNA reads as TGTGCCAGCAGTGAACCAGGGCCCCAAGAGACCCAGTACTTC. It codes for CASSEPGPQETQYF.

This clone was counted between two and nine times. This chain uses TRBV4-2 with TRBJ2-5; TRBD2 agrees at 7 bases. CDR3 length: 16 residues. Trimming removed 1 base from V and 6 bases from J; junction bases left unmatched: 11. Germline V gives CDR1 LGHNA, CDR2 YNFKEQ. CDR3 DNA sequence: TGTGCCAGCAGCCAAGCCTGGGGAGGGGCGGAGAAGACCCAGTACTTC. Amino acids: CASSQAWGGAEKTQYF.

This clone was seen a handful of times. This rearrangement joins TRBV28 to TRBJ2-7; maybe TRBD2 (7 bases). The CDR3 runs 15 residues. Trimming shortened V by 9 bases and J by 2 bases, and 20 bases separated the two germline ends. Germline CDR1 MDHEN, CDR2 SYDVKM. CDR3 region: CASSGWGGTTYEQYF. The CDR3 nucleotides read TGTGCCAGTAGTGGATGGGGGGGCACTACCTACGAGCAGTACTTC.

This clone has a handful of counts. The chain links TRBV14 to TRBJ2-6; 7 bases align to TRBD1. CDR1 SGHDN and CDR2 FVKESK come from the germline V gene. CDR3 length: 16 amino acids. V was clipped by 4 bases and J by 0 bases; unmatched bases: 3. The CDR3 spells CASSPGQISGANVLTF. CDR3 coding DNA: TGTGCCAGCAGCCCGGGACAGATCTCTGGGGCCAACGTCCTGACTTTC. Using reference TRBV14 and TRBJ2-6 for the parts outside the CDR3, the full variable domain is EAGVTQFPSHSVIEKGQTVTLRCDPISGHDNLYWYRRVMGKEIKFLLHFVKESKQDESGMPNNRFLAERTGGTYSTLKVQPAELEDSGVYFCASSPGQISGANVLTFGAGSRLTVL.

There are a few counts of this clone. The rearrangement uses TRBV27 and TRBJ2-3; 13 bases agree with TRBD2. This CDR3 has 17 residues. J lost 4 bases, V lost 6 bases, and 10 bases had no gene match. Germline CDR1 reads MNHEY; CDR2 reads SMNVEV (reference sequence). CDR3 residues: CASSYRLAGGTPDTQYF. The CDR3 DNA follows: TGTGCCAGCAGCTACCGACTAGCGGGAGGAACCCCAGATACGCAGTATTTT.

This clone was recorded a few times. The chain links TRBV30 to TRBJ1-4, with 8 positions matching TRBD1. Germline CDR1 and CDR2: GTSNPN and SVGIG (reference sequence). Unmatched junction bases numbered 3, after V lost 4 bases and J lost 8 bases. CDR3 size: 12 residues. The CDR3 DNA is TGTGCCTGGAACAGGGGGGAAGAAAAACTGTTTTTT. This codes for CAWNRGEEKLFF.

The V call is TRBV5-1, the J call TRBJ2-1, with D perhaps matching TRBD1 (6 bases). Trimming removed 4 bases at V and 1 base at J, with 9 bases between. Looked up from germline, CDR1 is SGHRS and CDR2 is YFSETQ. The CDR3 length is 14 residues. CDR3 coding DNA: TGCGCCAGCAGCACTGGACAGTCCTACAATGAGCAGTTCTTC. Its translation: CASSTGQSYNEQFF.

The genes are TRBV7-9 and TRBJ2-1; 12 bases line up with TRBD2. This CDR3 has 15 residues. Germline CDR1 is SEHNR and CDR2 is FQNEAQ (reference sequence). The V gene end was trimmed by 4 bases and the J gene end by 12 bases; junction bases not matched to a gene: 10. The CDR3 sequence: CASSWVTSGRGLQFF. CDR3 DNA: TGTGCCAGCAGCTGGGTGACTAGCGGGAGAGGCCTGCAGTTCTTC. Together with reference TRBV7-9 and TRBJ2-1, the CDR3 gives the full variable domain: DTGVSQNPRHKITKRGQNVTFRCDPISEHNRLYWYRQTLGQGPEFLTYFQNEAQLEKSRLLSDRFSAERPKGSFSTLEIQRTEQGDSAMYLCASSWVTSGRGLQFFGPGTRLTVL.

Only a few counts were recorded for this clone. The rearrangement links TRBV7-2 to TRBJ2-7; D gene unclear. This CDR3 region has 13 residues. CDR1 and CDR2 (germline): SGHTA, FQGNSA. Trimming shortened V by 0 bases and J by 6 bases, and 9 bases separated the two germline ends. CDR3 bases: TGTGCCAGCAGCTTAGCGGAGATCCGCGAGCAGTACTTC. This translates into CASSLAEIREQYF.

The chain carries TRBV7-2 and TRBJ2-1, with 11 bases fitting TRBD2. J gave up 5 bases and V 4 bases, and 4 bases lay outside the gene matches. Germline CDR1 SGHTA, CDR2 FQGNSA. CDR3 size: 15 residues. Written as DNA, the CDR3 is TGTGCCAGCAGCTCAGGGACTAGCGGACACAATGAGCAGTTCTTC. This gives the protein CASSSGTSGHNEQFF.

A few counts support this clone. The chain combines TRBV28 with TRBJ2-1, with a tentative D call TRBD2 (5 bases). This CDR3 comprises 13 residues. V was pared by 4 bases and J by 8 bases, with 12 bases between. Germline V gene lookup returns CDR1 MDHEN and CDR2 SYDVKM. The CDR3 DNA sequence: TGTGCCAGCAGTTCCTGGAGGATCGATGAGCAGTTCTTC. Residues: CASSSWRIDEQFF.

This clone was observed a handful of times. The chain has TRBV5-1 and TRBJ2-5; D perhaps matches TRBD1 (5 bases). The CDR3 is made up of 13 amino acids. The germline V gene has CDR1 SGHRS and CDR2 YFSETQ. Trimming took 4 bases from V and 4 from J, leaving 11 bases between them. The CDR3 region is CASSRRGPETQYF. The DNA of the CDR3 is TGCGCCAGCAGCCGAAGGGGTCCAGAGACCCAGTACTTC.

This clone was found a few times. This chain uses TRBV14 with TRBJ1-5; 7 bases fit TRBD1. The ends lost 4 bases at V and 3 bases at J; junction bases unmatched: 3. Germline V gene sequence: CDR1 SGHDN, CDR2 FVKESK. This CDR3 spans 14 amino acids. Written as DNA, the CDR3 is TGTGCCAGCAGCCCCGGGACAGTCAATCAGCCCCAGCATTTT. The encoded protein is CASSPGTVNQPQHF.

The DNA for the CDR3 is TGTGCCAGCAGCCGGGAGACCCAGTACTTC. It yields the protein CASSRETQYF. The chain is built from TRBV7-9 and TRBJ2-5; D is unclear. Germline V gives CDR1 SEHNR, CDR2 FQNEAQ (reference sequence). The CDR3 has 10 residues. V was clipped by 5 bases and J by 5 bases, with 3 bases between them.

The chain uses TRBV28 and TRBJ2-1; 7 nucleotides align to TRBD2. Trimming cost V 6 bases and J 13 bases; bases outside gene matches: 12. Germline CDR1 reads MDHEN; CDR2 reads SYDVKM. The CDR3 extends over 13 amino acids. This CDR3 reads CASRNPTSRVQFF. In DNA form, the CDR3 reads TGTGCCAGCAGAAACCCGACTAGCCGAGTACAGTTCTTC. The full variable domain, rest sourced from reference TRBV28 and TRBJ2-1, is DVKVTQSSRYLVKRTGEKVFLECVQDMDHENMFWYRQDPGLGLRLIYFSYDVKMKEKGDIPEGYSVSREKKERFSLILESASTNQTSMYLCASRNPTSRVQFFGPGTRLTVL.

The chain employs TRBV10-3 and TRBJ2-1; D unclear. The V and J ends lost 4 bases and 0 bases respectively, with 10 bases between them. From germline, CDR1 is ENHRY and CDR2 SYGVKD. The CDR3 is made up of 15 amino acids. The CDR3 protein is CAISGSVNSYNEQFF. The DNA of the CDR3 is TGTGCCATCAGTGGCTCGGTAAACTCCTACAATGAGCAGTTCTTC.

This clone showed up just a few times. V usage is TRBV6-4 and J usage is TRBJ2-7; TRBD2 might be the D (5 bases). From germline, CDR1 is MRHNA and CDR2 SNTAGT. There are 15 residues in the CDR3. Trimming cost V 0 bases and J 1 base, with 10 bases left between them. CDR3 in amino acids: CASSDSGRGSYEQYF. CDR3 coding DNA: TGTGCCAGCAGTGACTCAGGCCGGGGATCCTACGAGCAGTACTTC.

The rearrangement joins TRBV4-2 to TRBJ2-7; 8 bases fit TRBD2. Germline V CDR1 and CDR2: LGHNA, YNFKEQ. The CDR3 runs to 15 residues. Trimming took 0 bases from V and 6 from J; bases not matched to a gene: 7. CDR3 in amino acids: CASSQEGGRFSEQYF. CDR3 in DNA: TGTGCCAGCAGCCAAGAAGGCGGGAGGTTCAGCGAGCAGTACTTC.

This clone was seen a few times. The chain is built from TRBV11-2 and TRBJ2-1, with D perhaps TRBD2 (6 bases). The germline V gene encodes CDR1 SGHAT and CDR2 FQNNGV. The germline V and J ends were trimmed by 5 bases and 8 bases, with 13 bases remaining between them. This CDR3 has 13 residues. The CDR3 loop reads CASSIGSTDEQFF. Here the CDR3 DNA reads TGTGCCAGCAGCATCGGGAGTACCGATGAGCAGTTCTTC.

The V call is TRBV5-4, the J call TRBJ2-3, with D tentatively TRBD2 (5 bases). V lost 1 base, J lost 6 bases, and 18 bases lay in between. This CDR3 has 16 amino acids. Germline V gene lookup returns CDR1 SGHNT and CDR2 YYREEE (reference sequence). The CDR3 DNA is TGTGCCAGCAGCTTGCGAGCGGTCTCTACGAGGGATACGCAGTATTTT. Translation gives CASSLRAVSTRDTQYF.